A single T cell receptor (beta chain) is shown here with its context. TCRdb re-called the 5' RACE reads with MiXCR, one entry per CDR3 protein. The sample has 420,000 or so distinct CDR3 sequences, approximately 17% seen once; the top ten hold 12%. The junction had 5 bases not matched to a gene; V was cut back by 0 bases and J by 5 bases. This CDR3 is built from 15 residues. Germline V gene data show CDR1 as MNHEY and CDR2 as SVGAGI. The data originate from a study of identical twins. V usage is TRBV6-5 and J usage is TRBJ1-1; the match to TRBD1 covers 8 bases. The clonotype was recovered from a man in his forties or fifties in good health. Sequenced sample: naive T cells sorted from blood. CDR3 bases: TGTGCCAGCAGTTACTCCAGGGGGCTTAGGACTGAAGCTTTCTTT. This codes for CASSYSRGLRTEAFF.